What follows describes a single TCR beta chain. This clone has a handful of counts. The antigen it binds to is not known. No qualities accompany the bases; no much larger clone lies one base away. This sample stems from a study of tumor-infiltrating lymphocytes in localized non-small cell lung cancer (dated by TCRdb to the early 2020s). About the full investigation: Several histologies were represented in the cohort, which also included both smokers and never-smokers as well as patients whose samples were collected after neoadjuvant chemotherapy. From each patient came resected tumor tissue plus uninvolved lung tissue from that same patient, and the uninvolved lung tissue was described as non-adjacent to the tumor. Alongside flow cytometry, multiplex immunofluorescence, RNA-seq, exome sequencing and proteomics, TCR sequencing was applied to the same patients as one of several integrated assays. The overall ICON cohort was composed of some 140 surgical patients with localized non-small cell lung cancer whose tumors were resected. A total of about 59 patients were part of the paired comparison of immunoSEQ T-cell fraction between tumor and uninvolved lung. Beyond this particular receptor, the publication reports: Tumor T-cell fraction from TCR sequencing was not associated with recurrence-free survival (p = 0.61). The TCR-derived T-cell fraction showed no difference between the flow cytometry-defined immunotypes IM1 (good prognosis) and IM2 (poor prognosis). In line with immunofluorescence CD3 counts, TCRbeta sequencing supported higher T cell infiltration in tumors compared with uninvolved lung tissue. Because different assays used different pieces of the same tissue, technical variation could not be distinguished from intratumor heterogeneity. Because assay coverage varied across patients depending on available tissue quantity, TCR sequencing was performed for only a subset of the cohort.

A distance of 6 bases separates the germline ends of V and J, which lose 2 bases and 5 bases respectively. From the cysteine up to the phenylalanine, the CDR3 has a length of 12 residues. The sequence is cut down to CDR3 DNA, 36 bases in frame from base 1. CDR1 and CDR2, per the germline V gene, are MDHEN and SYDVKM. Enrollment in ICON was initiated in early 2016, and the last patient was enrolled in 2018. Fresh tumor and matched uninvolved tissue for in-depth immune analyses, including TCR sequencing, were collected from a subcohort of some 69 patients. No cell sorting was done, and TCR sequencing was instead run on DNA isolated from bulk tissue. The T-cell fraction in tumor and uninvolved lung tissue was provided by TCR sequencing with the immunoSEQ assay. Concerning the study's data processing: In the survival analysis, patients were divided into a high T-cell fraction group (upper tertile) and a low T-cell fraction group (lower two tertiles), and the two groups were compared using a log-rank test. A signed-rank test was used to check for differences in T-cell fraction between paired tumor and uninvolved lung. This is the immuneACCESS table as TCRdb keeps it, with only in-frame sequences that have V and J called. A part of the clones is gone; compared with another copy, unresolved V genes explain less than half, and the rest is unexplained. That table furnishes V, J and clone size, whereas the DNA furnished D and trimming. This sample gives about 15,000 clones in total; under 80% of them show up just once. The biggest ten clones account for around 6% of the sample.

The source is a human donor with non-small cell lung cancer. Sequencing input: lung tumor tissue. The chain was built from TRBV28 and TRBJ2-5, with no reliable assignment of the D segment. The CDR3 region has the sequence CASSLNGETQYF. The DNA is TGTGCCAGCAGTTTAAACGGTGAGACCCAGTACTTC.